The rows below give T cell receptor beta chains drawn from one sample of a study of blood T cells in healthy people across ages. In TCRdb, the 5' RACE reads were re-called with MiXCR into one record per CDR3 protein. The table includes fewer than 2,000,000 distinct CDR3 sequences, approximately 32% detected once. The sample consisted of blood. The receptor source for this set is a woman in her thirties in good health. CDR3s include the opening cysteine and the closing phenylalanine or tryptophan. Each record gives: clone size, J gene, V gene, CDR3 protein. The size of a clone is reported for some rows only, either as once, few or many, or as a class for expanded clones.

size: .; J: TRBJ2-3; V: TRBV11-1; CDR3: CASSLGLAGAPAYF
size: .; J: TRBJ2-5; V: TRBV7-7; CDR3: CASSSIVPGARVETQYF
size: few; J: .; V: TRBV7-9; CDR3: CASSSHGGEQYF
size: many; J: TRBJ2-1; V: TRBV4-1; CDR3: CASSQDLVLYNEQFF
size: .; J: TRBJ1-1; V: TRBV4-1; CDR3: CASSPTPGNTEAFF
size: .; J: TRBJ2-2; V: TRBV7-3; CDR3: CASSLQAGESTGELFF
size: .; J: TRBJ2-2; V: TRBV3-1; CDR3: CASSQGGELFF
size: many; J: TRBJ2-7; V: TRBV6-5; CDR3: CASSVGGSTVEQYF
size: .; J: .; V: TRBV9; CDR3: CASSVSPSGGVEQYF
size: .; J: TRBJ2-7; V: TRBV20-1; CDR3: CSAKRWGIRSYEQYF
size: few; J: TRBJ1-4; V: TRBV12-3/TRBV12-4; CDR3: CASSLGDRETNEKLFF
size: .; J: TRBJ2-7; V: TRBV6-1; CDR3: CASTEDRGFYEQYF
size: .; J: TRBJ2-3; V: TRBV9; CDR3: CASSVDYYTDTQYF
size: .; J: TRBJ1-2; V: TRBV6-5; CDR3: CASSFSGTGDGYTF
size: few; J: TRBJ2-7; V: TRBV5-5; CDR3: CASSLVPSGREYEQYF
size: .; J: TRBJ1-4; V: TRBV27; CDR3: CASRPTGNEKLFF
size: .; J: TRBJ1-6; V: TRBV12-3/TRBV12-4; CDR3: CASSLGGTSSPLHF
size: .; J: TRBJ2-2; V: TRBV6-1; CDR3: CASGSLTGELFF
size: many; J: TRBJ2-3; V: TRBV15; CDR3: CATSRGQGSDTQYF
size: .; J: TRBJ2-1; V: TRBV4-1; CDR3: CASRGDPTKYNEQFF
size: .; J: TRBJ2-1; V: TRBV5-1; CDR3: CASSLVPSGGSGGYNEQFF
size: .; J: TRBJ2-1; V: TRBV7-9; CDR3: CASGPGLGGGNEQFF
size: .; J: TRBJ2-3; V: TRBV27; CDR3: CASSSYGRALGDTQYF
size: .; J: TRBJ2-1; V: TRBV5-1; CDR3: CASSLDGSGLAAYNGQFF
size: .; J: TRBJ1-2; V: TRBV6-7; CDR3: CASSYSRTGGYTF
size: .; J: TRBJ2-1; V: TRBV5-6; CDR3: CASSSLAAGGIEQFF
size: .; J: TRBJ1-6; V: TRBV3-1; CDR3: CASSLGQGAISPLHF
size: few; J: TRBJ2-3; V: TRBV7-3; CDR3: CASSLSGELDTQYF
size: .; J: TRBJ2-1; V: TRBV27; CDR3: CASSDIGGLGIMVNEQFF
size: few; J: TRBJ2-1; V: TRBV5-1; CDR3: CASSLVLAGHNEQFF
size: .; J: TRBJ2-3; V: TRBV7-2; CDR3: CASKSGGRLEYF
size: .; J: TRBJ1-2; V: TRBV2; CDR3: CASRRQGIDYGYTF
size: .; J: TRBJ2-2; V: TRBV9; CDR3: CASSDSDRSPNTGELFF
size: few; J: TRBJ2-7; V: TRBV12-3/TRBV12-4; CDR3: CASTLGGASVYEQYF
size: few; J: TRBJ2-2; V: TRBV29-1; CDR3: CSVETPGPPDTGELFF
size: few; J: TRBJ1-1; V: TRBV20-1; CDR3: CSARDPRAGGTEAFF
size: few; J: TRBJ2-1; V: TRBV5-6; CDR3: CASSPGGLGGEEQFF
size: .; J: TRBJ2-5; V: TRBV11-2; CDR3: CASSLIGGSYQETQYF
size: few; J: TRBJ2-3; V: TRBV20-1; CDR3: CSARGVAAGGIADTQYF
size: .; J: TRBJ2-7; V: TRBV20-1; CDR3: CSAATTSYEQYF
size: many; J: TRBJ2-3; V: TRBV6-6; CDR3: CAGRRDGTDTQYF
size: .; J: TRBJ1-1; V: TRBV9; CDR3: CASSAGTGQVTEAFF
size: .; J: TRBJ1-6; V: TRBV20-1; CDR3: CSARGQGMYYNSPLHF
size: few; J: TRBJ2-7; V: TRBV3-1; CDR3: CASSLIGTSGAYEQYF
size: .; J: TRBJ2-1; V: TRBV4-2; CDR3: CASSTAGEDEQFF